These 24 T cell receptor beta chains were sequenced from one sample in a study of CD8 T cells in ankylosing spondylitis (TCRdb year 2017). Study-wide findings and limitations: Blood from ankylosing spondylitis patients appeared to be characterized by a TCR beta motif made up of under 10 highly homologous amino acid variants.

Antigens of these TCRs are unknown. Libraries were built with 5' RACE. Sequencing was carried out with an Illumina HiSeq 2500. Using fastp trimming at Q25 and MiXCR clonotype assembly, TCRdb reanalyzed the public sequencing data and kept in-frame beta chains. Every CDR3 protein is listed once, alongside the most common genes and DNA of its rows. This sample comprises approximately 220,000 distinct CDR3 sequences, roughly 18% of them detected only once. The ten biggest clones cover roughly 43% of the sample. The sample consisted of blood, either unsorted or a sorted T cell fraction (not recorded which). Receptor source: a male donor with ankylosing spondylitis.

The chain uses TRBV11-2 and TRBJ2-3; possibly TRBD2 for D (5 bases). Germline V CDR1 and CDR2: SGHAT, FQNNGV. Deletions cut 4 bases from V and 2 bases from J, with 16 bases between. The CDR3 totals 16 residues. CDR3 coding DNA: TGTGCCAGCAGCTCACACGAGGGCCTAAACACAGATACGCAGTATTTT. Residues: CASSSHEGLNTDTQYF.

This clonotype was detected ten times or more. For the CDR3, the DNA is TGCAGTGCTAGAAAGGAAGAGGGAGCTTTCTTT. It encodes CSARKEEGAFF. The genes are TRBV20-1 and TRBJ1-1; no clear D gene. The CDR3 totals 11 residues. The V and J ends lost 2 bases and 10 bases respectively, with 11 bases between them. CDR1 is DFQATT and CDR2 is SNEGSKA in the germline V gene (reference sequence).

This chain connects TRBV4-1 to TRBJ2-5; no clear D. V was pared by 5 bases and J by 5 bases, with 6 bases between. The germline V gene has CDR1 MGHRA and CDR2 YSYEKL. The CDR3 spans 11 residues. Written as DNA, the CDR3 is TGCGCCAGCAGCGGTCCGGAGACCCAGTACTTC. Its translation: CASSGPETQYF.

This clonotype was detected ten times or more. The rearrangement uses TRBV29-1 and TRBJ2-3, with D unresolved. The CDR3 consists of 15 residues. V lost 2 bases and J lost 0, with 12 bases in between. Germline values: CDR1 SQVTM, CDR2 ANQGSEA. CDR3 nucleotide sequence: TGCAGCGTTGAAATTGTCCCCAGTAGCACAGATACGCAGTATTTT. It codes for CSVEIVPSSTDTQYF.

This clonotype was counted only a few times. The V call is TRBV12-3 or TRBV12-4, the J call TRBJ2-3; 7 bases fit TRBD2. The CDR3 is 16 amino acids. V gave up 2 bases and J gave up 4 bases; unmatched junction bases: 9. The CDR3 DNA reads as TGTGCCAGCAGTTTATGGTTGGGACTAAGCCCAGATACGCAGTATTTT. Protein product: CASSLWLGLSPDTQYF.

This clonotype was seen only a few times. This sequence joins TRBV4-2 and TRBJ2-3; D is ambiguous. V lost 1 base and J lost 4, with 15 bases in between. Germline CDR1 and CDR2: LGHNA and YNFKEQ. This CDR3 comprises 16 residues. DNA of the CDR3: TGTGCCAGCAGCCAAGTTAGTAGCATCACCTCAGATACGCAGTATTTT. Protein product: CASSQVSSITSDTQYF.

V usage is TRBV12-3 or TRBV12-4 and J usage is TRBJ2-1; 12 nucleotides align to TRBD2. The ends lost 1 base at V and 8 bases at J; junction bases unmatched: 3. The CDR3 has 15 residues. Here the CDR3 reads CASSLVLAGGDEQFF. As DNA, the CDR3 is TGTGCCAGCAGTTTAGTACTAGCGGGGGGAGATGAGCAGTTCTTC.

The table lists this clonotype with a few counts. This chain joins TRBV7-6 and TRBJ1-1, with D perhaps matching TRBD1 (5 bases). Germline CDR1 reads SGHVS; CDR2 reads FNYEAQ. V was cut by 3 bases and J by 6 bases, with 11 bases left in between. The CDR3 has 13 residues. CDR3 sequence (DNA): TGTGCCAGCAGCTTTGGGACGAATTCTGAAGCTTTCTTT. Amino acids: CASSFGTNSEAFF.

This clonotype turned up a few times. The chain couples TRBV7-9 to TRBJ2-7; a weak D match, TRBD2 (5 bases). Germline lookup yields CDR1 SEHNR and CDR2 FQNEAQ (reference sequence). This CDR3 is built from 14 residues. With 5 bases removed from V and 7 bases from J, the gap between germline ends came to 18 bases. CDR3: CASSVSERRWEQYF. The DNA of the CDR3 is TGTGCCAGCAGCGTTAGCGAGCGCCGGTGGGAGCAGTACTTC. The entire variable domain, with the rest obtained from reference TRBV7-9 and TRBJ2-7, is as follows: DTGVSQNPRHKITKRGQNVTFRCDPISEHNRLYWYRQTLGQGPEFLTYFQNEAQLEKSRLLSDRFSAERPKGSFSTLEIQRTEQGDSAMYLCASSVSERRWEQYFGPGTRLTVT.

The chain joins TRBV6-5 to TRBJ2-5; possibly TRBD1 or TRBD2 for D (5 bases each). V gave up 2 bases and J gave up 0 bases, with 7 bases separating them. The germline V gene encodes CDR1 MNHEY and CDR2 SVGAGI. The CDR3 has 14 residues. The CDR3 loop is CASSYVGDQETQYF. In nucleotides, the CDR3 is TGTGCCAGCAGTTACGTGGGGGACCAAGAGACCCAGTACTTC.

The chain has TRBV20-1 and TRBJ2-1, with D possibly TRBD1 on 5 matching bases. CDR3 size: 13 residues. The V end lost 3 bases, the J end lost 3 bases, and 9 bases lay between the germline ends. Germline V CDR1 and CDR2: DFQATT, SNEGSKA (reference sequence). In DNA form, the CDR3 reads TGCAGTGCTAGGACAGATAACTACAATGAGCAGTTCTTC. Protein product: CSARTDNYNEQFF.

This rearrangement joins TRBV15 to TRBJ2-7; perhaps D is TRBD1 or TRBD2 (5 bases each). The CDR3 contains 14 residues. V was pared by 1 base and J by 4 bases, with 11 bases between. CDR1 is LNHNV, CDR2 YYDKDF, per germline (reference sequence). The CDR3, as DNA: TGTGCCACCAGCAGAGCAGGGACGGAGTACGAGCAGTACTTC. Encoded protein: CATSRAGTEYEQYF.

This clonotype appeared a few times. The chain joins TRBV7-9 to TRBJ2-7; no reliable D call. The germline CDR1 and CDR2 sequences are SEHNR and FQNEAQ (reference sequence). Trimming removed 5 bases at V and 7 bases at J, with 12 bases between. The CDR3 loop spans 12 amino acids. CDR3: CASSAFLEEQYF. DNA for the CDR3: TGTGCCAGCAGCGCGTTCTTGGAGGAGCAGTACTTC. Full variable domain (outside the CDR3, taken from reference TRBV7-9 and TRBJ2-7): DTGVSQNPRHKITKRGQNVTFRCDPISEHNRLYWYRQTLGQGPEFLTYFQNEAQLEKSRLLSDRFSAERPKGSFSTLEIQRTEQGDSAMYLCASSAFLEEQYFGPGTRLTVT.

The genes are TRBV11-2 and TRBJ2-2; 8 positions agree with TRBD2. The CDR3 loop spans 16 amino acids. CDR1 and CDR2 from the germline V gene are SGHAT and FQNNGV. The J segment lost 8 bases and the V segment lost 1 base, leaving 9 bases of the junction unmatched. The CDR3 protein is CASSLVSGSMAGELFF. Here the CDR3 DNA reads TGTGCCAGCAGCTTAGTCAGCGGGAGTATGGCGGGGGAGCTGTTTTTT.

This clonotype was seen a few times. The chain uses TRBV20-1 and TRBJ2-5; no reliable D call. Germline CDR1 reads DFQATT; CDR2 reads SNEGSKA (reference sequence). V dropped 0 bases and J dropped 4 bases, with 12 bases sitting between them. The CDR3 has 14 amino acids. CDR3 in DNA: TGCAGTGCTAGAGACCCCCCGGATGGAGAGACCCAGTACTTC. Translation gives CSARDPPDGETQYF.

This sequence joins TRBV6-2 or TRBV6-3 and TRBJ2-7; the match to TRBD2 covers 8 bases. This CDR3 spans 16 amino acids. Germline CDR1 MNHEY, CDR2 SVGEGT. The V gene end was trimmed by 6 bases and the J gene end by 0 bases; junction bases not matched to a gene: 10. For the CDR3, the DNA is TGTGCCAGCAGAACAACTAGCGGAATGGCCTCCTACGAGCAGTACTTC. Translated: CASRTTSGMASYEQYF.

A few counts support this clonotype. The chain joins TRBV7-9 to TRBJ1-1, with 7 bases fitting TRBD1. The V segment lost 8 bases and the J segment 3 bases; nucleotides outside the gene matches: 15. This CDR3 is 16 amino acids long. The germline gives CDR1 SEHNR, CDR2 FQNEAQ (reference sequence). The CDR3 here is CASHPGGDRRYTEAFF. CDR3 bases: TGTGCCAGCCACCCGGGGGGGGACAGAAGGTACACTGAAGCTTTCTTT.

The chain has TRBV4-2 and TRBJ2-3, with D perhaps TRBD1 (5 bases). In germline, CDR1 is LGHNA, CDR2 YNFKEQ. This CDR3 contains 14 residues. Trimming removed 4 bases from V and 4 bases from J, with 12 bases in between. CDR3 in amino acids: CASSRGPGADTQYF. For the CDR3, the DNA is TGTGCCAGCAGCCGGGGCCCGGGCGCAGATACGCAGTATTTT.

The rearrangement uses TRBV27 and TRBJ2-3; 11 nucleotides align to TRBD2. The ends lost 4 bases at V and 3 bases at J; junction bases unmatched: 3. The CDR3 has 15 amino acids. CDR1 MNHEY and CDR2 SMNVEV come from the germline V gene (reference sequence). The CDR3 DNA reads TGTGCCAGCAGTTCGAGGACTAGCGGGACAGATACGCAGTATTTT. Protein product: CASSSRTSGTDTQYF.

This chain connects TRBV2 to TRBJ2-7, with a weak D call TRBD1 (6 bases). The V end lost 11 bases, the J end lost 0 bases, and 17 bases lay between the germline ends. This CDR3 is built from 14 residues. Germline V gene sequence: CDR1 SNHLY, CDR2 FYNNEI. CDR3 nucleotide sequence: TGTGCCGCTTCCGTGGAGGACAGCTCCTACGAGCAGTACTTC. It is translated as CAASVEDSSYEQYF.

Details on this clonotype: Just one base apart from a much larger clone, this may be a read error. J is TRBJ2-7 and V is TRBV29-1; D remains ambiguous. The CDR3 length is 13 residues. Germline values: CDR1 SQVTM, CDR2 ANQGSEA. The V end lost 3 bases, the J end lost 2 bases, and 11 bases lay between the germline ends. The CDR3 DNA reads as TGCAGCGTTGAGGACGGAGAGCCCTACGAGCAGTACTTC. It specifies CSVEDGEPYEQYF.

J is TRBJ2-1 and V is TRBV4-1; 7 bases fit TRBD1. The germline V gene encodes CDR1 MGHRA and CDR2 YSYEKL. CDR3 length equals 14 residues. The J segment lost 9 bases and the V segment lost 0 bases, leaving 5 bases of the junction unmatched. The DNA for the CDR3 is TGCGCCAGCAGCCAAGATCAGGGGGATGGTGAGCAGTTCTTC. Its translation: CASSQDQGDGEQFF.

The chain recombines TRBV5-1 with TRBJ2-3, with D perhaps matching TRBD2 (7 bases). This CDR3 spans 15 amino acids. The germline V and J ends were trimmed by 7 bases and 2 bases, with 17 bases remaining between them. Germline loops: CDR1 SGHRS, CDR2 YFSETQ. As DNA, the CDR3 is TGCGCCAGCGCCCTGGGGGGGGGCCCCACAGATACGCAGTATTTT. As protein: CASALGGGPTDTQYF.

The chain is built from TRBV12-3 or TRBV12-4 and TRBJ2-2; D might be TRBD1 or TRBD2, each matching 5 bases. The CDR3 extends over 14 amino acids. With 5 bases removed from V and 2 bases from J, the gap between germline ends came to 9 bases. CDR3 bases: TGTGCCAGCAGTCGGGACCACAACACCGGGGAGCTGTTTTTT. Its translation is CASSRDHNTGELFF.